The T cell receptor beta chain described here comes from a study of T cell responses to AZD1222 COVID-19 vaccine. The data were produced by immunoSEQ multiplex PCR, yet TCRdb's version contains in-frame clones alone and is incomplete. The sample lists tens of thousands of clones; 65% to 90% were seen once. This receptor was identified in an adult in good health. Sequencing used peripheral blood, obtained on day 0 of AZD1222 vaccination.

CDR3 loop: CASSDRQGTTNEKLFF. The CDR3 DNA is TGTGCCAGCAGCGATAGACAGGGAACAACTAATGAAAAACTGTTTTTT. V usage is TRBV7-9 and J usage is TRBJ1-4, with TRBD1 identical over 7 bases. V dropped 5 bases and J dropped 0; count of bases not matched to a gene: 6. The germline CDR1 and CDR2 sequences are SEHNR and FQNEAQ (reference sequence). CDR3 length equals 16 residues.